The 22 T cell receptor beta chains listed next were all sequenced from one sample in a study of shared clonotypes between healthy human individuals (TCRdb year 2020). The library was prepared using the immunoSEQ multiplex PCR assay. As stored in TCRdb, this immuneACCESS dataset retains in-frame rearrangements with V and J assigned. A fraction of the clones does not appear; measured against another copy, unresolved V genes explain less than half of the discrepancy, and the remainder lacks a known reason. This sample holds about 2 million clones; about 95% were observed only once. The ten largest make up approximately 0.13% of the sample. Material for sequencing was naive CD4+ T cells sorted from blood. What this sample's cell subset or site label stands for: CD45RA+ positively selected. These receptors originate from a man aged 18 to 30 in good health.

This chain uses TRBV7-2 with TRBJ2-5, with TRBD2 matching 8 bases. V shed 5 bases, J shed 5 bases, and the junction held 13 bases outside the gene matches. The CDR3 extends over 16 amino acids. The germline V gene encodes CDR1 SGHTA and CDR2 FQGNSA. The CDR3 is CASSPVSSGSPETQYF. The CDR3 DNA reads TGTGCCAGCAGCCCGGTATCCAGCGGGAGTCCTGAGACCCAGTACTTC. Filled out from reference TRBV7-2 and TRBJ2-5, the complete variable domain reads GAGVSQSPSNKVTEKGKDVELRCDPISGHTALYWYRQSLGQGLEFLIYFQGNSAPDKSGLPSDRFSAERTGGSVSTLTIQRTQQEDSAVYLCASSPVSSGSPETQYFGPGTRLLVL.

The chain has TRBV6-1 and TRBJ1-2; 10 bases line up with TRBD1. This CDR3 region has 15 residues. The germline V gene has CDR1 MNHNS and CDR2 SASEGT. With V trimmed by 7 bases and J by 5 bases, 10 bases remained unmatched. This CDR3 is CASIPPGTGVYGYTF. CDR3 DNA: TGTGCCAGCATCCCCCCGGGGACAGGGGTTTATGGCTACACCTTC.

CDR3 sequence: CASSLGSRSNTGELFF. CDR3 nucleotides: TGTGCCAGCAGCTTAGGTTCCAGGTCGAACACCGGGGAGCTGTTTTTT. The chain couples TRBV5-4 to TRBJ2-2; no firm D call. The CDR3 has 16 residues. V lost 2 bases to trimming and J lost 0 bases, with 11 bases between them. Germline V gene data show CDR1 as SGHNT and CDR2 as YYREEE (reference sequence). Looking up the rest from reference TRBV5-4 and TRBJ2-2 gives the full variable domain: ETGVTQSPTHLIKTRGQQVTLRCSSQSGHNTVSWYQQALGQGPQFIFQYYREEENGRGNFPPRFSGLQFPNYSSELNVNALELDDSALYLCASSLGSRSNTGELFFGEGSRLTVL.

In its sample, this clone was seen once. The chain carries TRBV5-1 and TRBJ2-3, with TRBD2 identical over 8 bases. Germline-derived CDR1 and CDR2 are SGHRS and YFSETQ. The CDR3 runs to 16 residues. The V and J ends lost 4 bases and 2 bases, in that order; junction bases with no gene match: 9. The CDR3 loop reads CASSPGLALNTDTQYF. For the CDR3, the DNA is TGCGCCAGCAGCCCCGGACTAGCCTTAAACACAGATACGCAGTATTTT.

V usage is TRBV14 and J usage is TRBJ1-6; tentative D call: TRBD1 (6 bases). This CDR3 region has 14 residues. Trimming pared 1 base from V and 12 bases from J, leaving 13 bases between. Germline V gene data show CDR1 as SGHDN and CDR2 as FVKESK. The CDR3 sequence is CASSQVEGVGPLHF. DNA of the CDR3: TGTGCCAGCAGCCAAGTAGAGGGGGTAGGACCCCTCCACTTT.

The chain links TRBV6-6 to TRBJ2-7; TRBD1 agrees at 9 bases. Germline CDR1 is MNHNY and CDR2 is SVGAGI (reference sequence). The CDR3 extends over 12 amino acids. The trim removed 6 bases at V and 6 bases at J, leaving 3 bases unmatched. CDR3 residues: CASSGTGSEQYF. DNA for the CDR3: TGTGCCAGCAGCGGGACAGGGTCCGAGCAGTACTTC.

V gene TRBV7-2 combines with J gene TRBJ2-2; unclear D gene. The CDR3 length is 15 residues. The ends were cut back, 3 bases at V and 1 base at J, with 9 bases in the middle. The V gene's germline CDR1 is SGHTA and CDR2 FQGNSA. The CDR3 here is CASSFYGLNTGELFF. The CDR3 DNA follows: TGTGCCAGCAGCTTCTACGGGTTGAACACCGGGGAGCTGTTTTTT.

The J gene is TRBJ2-7, the V gene TRBV7-2; D is possibly TRBD1 or TRBD2 (5 bases each). Germline V gene sequence: CDR1 SGHTA, CDR2 FQGNSA. This CDR3 has 14 amino acids. Trimming removed 5 bases at V and 2 bases at J, with 13 bases between. Here the CDR3 reads CASSHGTPPYEQYF. CDR3 sequence (DNA): TGTGCCAGCAGCCATGGGACGCCCCCCTACGAGCAGTACTTC.

The CDR3 nucleotides are TGTGCCAGCAGCGTAGAGGGCAGTTACTCACCCCTCCACTTT. Amino acids: CASSVEGSYSPLHF. The chain joins TRBV9 to TRBJ1-6; D is undetermined. Germline lookup yields CDR1 SGDLS and CDR2 YYNGEE. CDR3 length: 14 residues. V lost 0 bases to trimming and J lost 10 bases, with 11 bases between them. Complete variable domain (other parts from reference TRBV9 and TRBJ1-6): DSGVTQTPKHLITATGQRVTLRCSPRSGDLSVYWYQQSLDQGLQFLIQYYNGEERAKGNILERFSAQQFPDLHSELNLSSLELGDSALYFCASSVEGSYSPLHFGNGTRLTVT.

In the case of this clone: A read error may be the cause here, since a much bigger clone is one base away. Other DNA sequences from this sample encode an identical CDR3 as well. The rearrangement joins TRBV5-6 to TRBJ2-7; 7 nucleotides match TRBD1. Germline CDR1 and CDR2: SGHDT and YYEEEE. Trimming cost V 0 bases and J 2 bases; bases outside gene matches: 2. This CDR3 is built from 14 residues. The CDR3 sequence is CASSLGQGAYEQYF. The DNA for the CDR3 is TGTGCCAGCAGCTTGGGACAGGGCGCCTACGAGCAGTACTTC.

The chain has TRBV30 and TRBJ1-2; 8 bases match TRBD1. This CDR3 has 14 amino acids. CDR1 is GTSNPN, CDR2 SVGIG, per germline (reference sequence). V shed 7 bases and J 0 bases; nucleotides not matched to a gene: 7. The CDR3 coding sequence is TGTGCCTCGCGGACAGGGTGGACTAACTATGGCTACACCTTC. It encodes CASRTGWTNYGYTF.

V and J are TRBV5-1 and TRBJ2-6, with TRBD2 matching over 9 bases. The CDR3 covers 16 residues. Trimming removed 4 bases from V and 1 base from J; junction bases left unmatched: 3. Germline CDR1 reads SGHRS; CDR2 reads YFSETQ. The CDR3 here is CASSLLAGSGANVLTF. For the CDR3, the DNA is TGCGCCAGCAGCCTTCTAGCGGGGTCTGGGGCCAACGTCCTGACTTTC.

Only one count was recorded for this clone. The chain has TRBV30 and TRBJ2-2; either TRBD1 or TRBD2 may fit D (5 bases each). The ends were cut back, 0 bases at V and 2 bases at J, with 10 bases in the middle. CDR1 and CDR2 (germline): GTSNPN, SVGIG (reference sequence). This CDR3 contains 15 residues. The CDR3 region is CAWSVPGPNTGELFF. Here the CDR3 DNA reads TGTGCCTGGAGTGTACCGGGACCCAACACCGGGGAGCTGTTTTTT.

The V gene is TRBV27, the J gene TRBJ2-1; tentatively, D is TRBD2 (5 bases). Per the germline V gene, CDR1 is MNHEY and CDR2 is SMNVEV (reference sequence). This CDR3 has 11 residues. V dropped 7 bases and J dropped 9 bases, with 10 bases sitting between them. The CDR3: CASKGRGEQFF. The CDR3 region has the DNA TGTGCCAGCAAAGGCCGGGGTGAGCAGTTCTTC.

The chain recombines TRBV30 with TRBJ1-2, with 8 bases fitting TRBD1. J gave up 8 bases and V 3 bases, and 8 bases lay outside the gene matches. The CDR3 length is 13 residues. Germline V CDR1 and CDR2: GTSNPN, SVGIG (reference sequence). The CDR3 bases are TGTGCCTGGAGCTCAGGGGGCGGTGGCGGCTACACCTTC. This gives the protein CAWSSGGGGGYTF.

The J gene is TRBJ1-3, the V gene TRBV6-5, with D possibly TRBD1 on 5 matching bases. The CDR3 has 14 amino acids. The V gene's germline CDR1 is MNHEY and CDR2 SVGAGI. Deletions cut 6 bases from V and 3 bases from J, with 12 bases between. This CDR3 is CASSQGFNGNTIYF. The CDR3 bases are TGTGCCAGCAGCCAGGGTTTCAATGGAAACACCATATATTTT.

J is TRBJ2-2 and V is TRBV11-2, with no clear D. There are 14 residues in the CDR3. Germline loops: CDR1 SGHAT, CDR2 FQNNGV. V lost 3 bases to trimming and J lost 7 bases, with 12 bases between them. The CDR3 region is CASSFWAKNGELFF. CDR3 DNA sequence: TGTGCCAGCAGCTTTTGGGCCAAAAACGGGGAGCTGTTTTTT.

The chain employs TRBV5-1 and TRBJ2-3; no clear D. Germline V gene lookup returns CDR1 SGHRS and CDR2 YFSETQ. This CDR3 spans 15 amino acids. The ends were cut back, 8 bases at V and 3 bases at J, with 19 bases in the middle. The CDR3, as DNA: TGCGCCAGTAAAATTCCCGGCAGTCGAACAGATACGCAGTATTTT. This sequence encodes CASKIPGSRTDTQYF.

This clone was seen just once. V usage is TRBV4-2 and J usage is TRBJ1-2; a weak D match, TRBD1 (5 bases). Looked up from germline, CDR1 is LGHNA and CDR2 is YNFKEQ. CDR3 length: 17 residues. Trimming left V 1 base short and J 0 bases short, with 15 bases between. CDR3 in DNA: TGTGCCAGCAGCCAAGCCATCGAGGGGCCTTCTAACTATGGCTACACCTTC. This gives the protein CASSQAIEGPSNYGYTF.

The rearrangement uses TRBV7-2 and TRBJ2-7, with 9 bases that match TRBD1. The CDR3 runs 13 residues. Per germline, CDR1 SGHTA and CDR2 FQGNSA. V lost 6 bases, J lost 10 bases, and 10 bases stayed unmatched. CDR3 sequence (DNA): TGTGCCAGCAGTCCGGCCTGGGACAGGGAACAGTACTTC. It yields the protein CASSPAWDREQYF.

In regard to this clone: This sequence may be a read error, since a much larger clone differs from it by one base. Other DNA sequences in this specimen translate into the identical CDR3. This chain links TRBV7-2 with TRBJ2-7; the D is unclear. The CDR3 runs to 13 residues. Germline V gene sequence: CDR1 SGHTA, CDR2 FQGNSA. Trimming shortened V by 1 base and J by 2 bases, and 6 bases separated the two germline ends. This CDR3 is CASSLERAYEQYF. The CDR3 DNA reads as TGTGCCAGCAGCTTAGAGAGAGCCTACGAGCAGTACTTC.

To note about this clone: Other DNA variants within this sample encode the same CDR3. V gene TRBV5-6 combines with J gene TRBJ1-5, with 8 bases aligning to TRBD1. Trimming removed 0 bases from V and 1 base from J; junction bases left unmatched: 0. CDR1 is SGHDT, CDR2 YYEEEE, per germline. CDR3 length: 15 amino acids. The chain's CDR3 is CASSLGTGSNQPQHF. The DNA for the CDR3 is TGTGCCAGCAGCTTGGGGACAGGGAGCAATCAGCCCCAGCATTTT.